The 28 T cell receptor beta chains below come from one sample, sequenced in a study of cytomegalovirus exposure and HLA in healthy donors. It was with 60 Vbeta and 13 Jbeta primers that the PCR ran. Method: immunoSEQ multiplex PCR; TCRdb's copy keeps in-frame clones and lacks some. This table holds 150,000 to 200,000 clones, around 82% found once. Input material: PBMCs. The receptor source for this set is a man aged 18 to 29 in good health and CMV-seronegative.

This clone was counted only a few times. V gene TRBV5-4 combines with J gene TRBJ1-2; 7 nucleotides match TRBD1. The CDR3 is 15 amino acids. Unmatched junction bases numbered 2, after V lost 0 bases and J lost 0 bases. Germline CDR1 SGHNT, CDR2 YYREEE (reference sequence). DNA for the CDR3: TGTGCCAGCAGCTTGGTGGACAGGACTAACTATGGCTACACCTTC. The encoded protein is CASSLVDRTNYGYTF.

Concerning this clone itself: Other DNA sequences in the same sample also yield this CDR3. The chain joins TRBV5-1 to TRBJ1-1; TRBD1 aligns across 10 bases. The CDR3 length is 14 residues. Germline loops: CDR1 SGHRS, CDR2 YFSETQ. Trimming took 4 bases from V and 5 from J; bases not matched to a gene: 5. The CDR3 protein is CASSDGQGGTEAFF. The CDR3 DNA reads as TGCGCCAGCAGCGACGGACAGGGGGGAACTGAAGCTTTCTTT. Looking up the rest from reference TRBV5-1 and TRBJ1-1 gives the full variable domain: KAGVTQTPRYLIKTRGQQVTLSCSPISGHRSVSWYQQTPGQGLQFLFEYFSETQRNKGNFPGRFSGRQFSNSRSEMNVSTLELGDSALYLCASSDGQGGTEAFFGQGTRLTVV.

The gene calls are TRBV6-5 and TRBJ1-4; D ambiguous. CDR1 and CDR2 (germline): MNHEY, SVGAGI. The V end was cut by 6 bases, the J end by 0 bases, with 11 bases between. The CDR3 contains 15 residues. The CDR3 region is CASRSSPATNEKLFF. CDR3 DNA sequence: TGTGCCAGCAGGTCAAGTCCAGCAACTAATGAAAAACTGTTTTTT.

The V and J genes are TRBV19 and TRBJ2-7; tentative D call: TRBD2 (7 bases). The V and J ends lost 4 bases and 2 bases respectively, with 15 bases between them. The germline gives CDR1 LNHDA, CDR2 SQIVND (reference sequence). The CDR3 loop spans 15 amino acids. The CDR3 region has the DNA TGTGCCAGTAGTAGGGGGGGGACATTTCCCTACGAGCAGTACTTC. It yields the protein CASSRGGTFPYEQYF.

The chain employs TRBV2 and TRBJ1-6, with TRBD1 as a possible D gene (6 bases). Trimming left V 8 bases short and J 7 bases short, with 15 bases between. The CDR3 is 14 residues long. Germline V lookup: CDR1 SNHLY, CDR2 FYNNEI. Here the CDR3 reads CASSGGQNNSPLHF. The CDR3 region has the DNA TGTGCCAGCTCGGGGGGGCAGAACAATTCACCCCTCCACTTT.

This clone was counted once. The CDR3 is CASSLPRSQGGVDTEAFF. Written as DNA, the CDR3 is TGTGCCAGCAGCTTACCTAGGAGTCAGGGCGGGGTAGACACTGAAGCTTTCTTT. This chain joins TRBV7-8 and TRBJ1-1; possible D gene TRBD1, 5 bases. The CDR3 is 18 amino acids. Deletions cut 2 bases from V and 3 bases from J, with 22 bases between. The germline V gene has CDR1 SGHVS and CDR2 FQNEAQ. The variable domain in full, with the rest retrieved from reference TRBV7-8 and TRBJ1-1, is GAGVSQSPRYKVAKRGQDVALRCDPISGHVSLFWYQQALGQGPEFLTYFQNEAQLDKSGLPSDRFFAERPEGSVSTLKIQRTQQEDSAVYLCASSLPRSQGGVDTEAFFGQGTRLTVV.

The CDR3 here is CASKTGGREQYF. DNA for the CDR3: TGTGCCAGTAAGACAGGGGGCCGGGAGCAGTACTTC. The chain links TRBV5-6 to TRBJ2-7; 10 positions match TRBD1. Germline trimming cut 8 bases from V and 7 bases from J; bases unmatched to any gene: 6. Per germline, CDR1 SGHDT and CDR2 YYEEEE. The CDR3 contains 12 residues.

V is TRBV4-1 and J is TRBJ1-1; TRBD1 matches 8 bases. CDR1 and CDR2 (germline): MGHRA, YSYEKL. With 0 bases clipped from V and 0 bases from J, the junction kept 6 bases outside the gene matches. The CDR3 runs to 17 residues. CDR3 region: CASSQERTGPVNTEAFF. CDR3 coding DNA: TGCGCCAGCAGCCAAGAAAGGACAGGGCCAGTGAACACTGAAGCTTTCTTT.

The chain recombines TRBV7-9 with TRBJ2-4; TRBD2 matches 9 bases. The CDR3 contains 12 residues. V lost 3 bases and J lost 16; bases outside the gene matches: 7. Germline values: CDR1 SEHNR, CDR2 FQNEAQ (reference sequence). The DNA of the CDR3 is TGTGCCAGCAGCTTGACTAGCGGCGATCTTTACTTC. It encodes CASSLTSGDLYF.

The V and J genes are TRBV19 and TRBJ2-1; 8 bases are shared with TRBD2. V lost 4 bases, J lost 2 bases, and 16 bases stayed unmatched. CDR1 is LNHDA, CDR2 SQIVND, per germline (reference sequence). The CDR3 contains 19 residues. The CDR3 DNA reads TGTGCCAGTAGTAAATTAACTTCGCCGGGACTAGGGACCTACAATGAGCAGTTCTTC. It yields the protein CASSKLTSPGLGTYNEQFF.

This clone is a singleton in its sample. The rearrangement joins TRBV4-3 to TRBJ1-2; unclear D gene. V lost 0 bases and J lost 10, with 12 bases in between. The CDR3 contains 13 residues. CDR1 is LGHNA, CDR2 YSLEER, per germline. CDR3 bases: TGCGCCAGCAGCCAAGATATTGAGGGCGCCTACACCTTC. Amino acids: CASSQDIEGAYTF.

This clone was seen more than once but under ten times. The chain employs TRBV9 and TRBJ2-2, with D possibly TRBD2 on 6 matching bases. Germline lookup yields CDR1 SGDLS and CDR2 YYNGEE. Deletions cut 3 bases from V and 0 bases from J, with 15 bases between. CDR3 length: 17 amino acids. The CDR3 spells CASSGGYSGANTGELFF. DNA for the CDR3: TGTGCCAGCAGCGGAGGGTATAGCGGAGCGAACACCGGGGAGCTGTTTTTT.

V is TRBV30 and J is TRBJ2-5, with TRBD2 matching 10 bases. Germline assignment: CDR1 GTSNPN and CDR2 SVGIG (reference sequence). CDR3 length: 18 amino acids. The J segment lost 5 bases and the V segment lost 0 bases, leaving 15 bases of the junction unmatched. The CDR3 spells CAWSVRYRGAGGAETQYF. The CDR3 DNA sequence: TGTGCCTGGAGTGTTCGGTACAGGGGAGCGGGAGGGGCGGAGACCCAGTACTTC.

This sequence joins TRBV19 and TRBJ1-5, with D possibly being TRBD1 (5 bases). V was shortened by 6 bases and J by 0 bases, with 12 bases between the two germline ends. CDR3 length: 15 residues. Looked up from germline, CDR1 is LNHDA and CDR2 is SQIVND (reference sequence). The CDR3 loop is CASRGQAYSNQPQHF. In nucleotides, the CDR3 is TGTGCCAGTAGAGGACAAGCTTATAGCAATCAGCCCCAGCATTTT.

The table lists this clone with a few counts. CDR3 DNA sequence: TGTGCCAGCCGACTAGCGGGAGGAGGGTGGGAGACCCAGTACTTC. Translating it yields CASRLAGGGWETQYF. V and J are TRBV27 and TRBJ2-5; 13 nucleotides agree with TRBD2. Germline CDR1 reads MNHEY; CDR2 reads SMNVEV (reference sequence). This CDR3 is built from 15 residues. V dropped 8 bases and J dropped 5; count of bases not matched to a gene: 8.

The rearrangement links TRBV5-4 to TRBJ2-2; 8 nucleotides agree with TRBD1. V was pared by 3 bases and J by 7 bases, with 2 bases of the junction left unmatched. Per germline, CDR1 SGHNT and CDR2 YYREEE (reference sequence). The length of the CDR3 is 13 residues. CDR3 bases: TGTGCCAGCAGCTCAGGGGGCAGCGGGGAGCTGTTTTTT. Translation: CASSSGGSGELFF.

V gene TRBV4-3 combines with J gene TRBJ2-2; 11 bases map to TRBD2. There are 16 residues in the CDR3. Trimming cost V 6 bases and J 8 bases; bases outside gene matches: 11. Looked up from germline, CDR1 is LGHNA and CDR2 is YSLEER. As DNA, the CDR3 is TGCGCCAGCAGATTAAATCTAGCGGGAGGATGGGGGGAGCTGTTTTTT. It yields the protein CASRLNLAGGWGELFF.

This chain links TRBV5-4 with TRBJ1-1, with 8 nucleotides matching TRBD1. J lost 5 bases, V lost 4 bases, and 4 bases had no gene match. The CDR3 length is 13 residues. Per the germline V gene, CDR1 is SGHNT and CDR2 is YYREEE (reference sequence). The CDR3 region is CASSPRTGTEAFF. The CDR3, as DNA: TGTGCCAGCAGCCCAAGGACAGGGACTGAAGCTTTCTTT.

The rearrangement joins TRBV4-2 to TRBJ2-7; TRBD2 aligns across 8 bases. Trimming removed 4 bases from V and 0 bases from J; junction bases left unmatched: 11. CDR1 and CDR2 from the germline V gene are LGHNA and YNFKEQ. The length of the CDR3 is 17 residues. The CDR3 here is CASSLGGRLAGSYEQYF. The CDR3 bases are TGTGCCAGCAGCCTCGGGGGTCGGCTAGCGGGCTCCTACGAGCAGTACTTC.

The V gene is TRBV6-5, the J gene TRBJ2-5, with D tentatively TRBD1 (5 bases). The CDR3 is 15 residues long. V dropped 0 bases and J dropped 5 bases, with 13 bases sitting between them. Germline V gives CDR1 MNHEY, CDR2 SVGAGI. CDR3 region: CASSYSIGPGETQYF. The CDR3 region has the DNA TGTGCCAGCAGTTACTCGATCGGGCCAGGGGAGACCCAGTACTTC.

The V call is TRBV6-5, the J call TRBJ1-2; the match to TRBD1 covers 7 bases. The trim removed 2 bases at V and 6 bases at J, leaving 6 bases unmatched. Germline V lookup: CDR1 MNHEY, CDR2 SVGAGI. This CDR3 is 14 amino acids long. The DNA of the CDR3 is TGTGCCAGCAGTTACCAAGGGGGCGCCGATGGCTACACCTTC. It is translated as CASSYQGGADGYTF.

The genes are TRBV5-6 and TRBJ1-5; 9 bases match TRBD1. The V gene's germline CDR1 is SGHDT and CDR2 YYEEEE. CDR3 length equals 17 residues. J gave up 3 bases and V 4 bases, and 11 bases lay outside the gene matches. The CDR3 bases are TGTGCCAGCAGCCGGAAACAGGGGGCGGACTACAATCAGCCCCAGCATTTT. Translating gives CASSRKQGADYNQPQHF.

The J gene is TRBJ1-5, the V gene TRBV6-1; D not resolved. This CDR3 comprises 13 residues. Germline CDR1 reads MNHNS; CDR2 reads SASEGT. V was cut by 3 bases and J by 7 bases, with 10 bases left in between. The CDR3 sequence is CASSERESQPQHF. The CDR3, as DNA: TGTGCCAGCAGTGAGAGGGAAAGCCAGCCCCAGCATTTT.

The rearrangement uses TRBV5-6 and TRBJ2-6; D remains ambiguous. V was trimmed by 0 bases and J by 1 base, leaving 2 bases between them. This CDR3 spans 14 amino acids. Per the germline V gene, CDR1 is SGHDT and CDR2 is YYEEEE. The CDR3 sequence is CASSLASGANVLTF. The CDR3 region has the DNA TGTGCCAGCAGCTTGGCTTCTGGGGCCAACGTCCTGACTTTC.

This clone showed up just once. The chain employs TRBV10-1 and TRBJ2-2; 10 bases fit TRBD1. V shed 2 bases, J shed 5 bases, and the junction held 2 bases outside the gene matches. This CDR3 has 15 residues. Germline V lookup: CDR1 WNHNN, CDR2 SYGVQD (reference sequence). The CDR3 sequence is CASSEDRGPTGELFF. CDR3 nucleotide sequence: TGCGCCAGCAGTGAGGACAGGGGGCCTACCGGGGAGCTGTTTTTT.

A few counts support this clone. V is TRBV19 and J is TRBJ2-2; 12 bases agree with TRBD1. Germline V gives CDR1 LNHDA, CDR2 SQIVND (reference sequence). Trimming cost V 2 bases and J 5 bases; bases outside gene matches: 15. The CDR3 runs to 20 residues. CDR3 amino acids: CASSIPPGTGGRGRTGELFF. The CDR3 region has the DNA TGTGCCAGTAGTATACCCCCCGGGACAGGGGGCAGGGGCAGGACCGGGGAGCTGTTTTTT.

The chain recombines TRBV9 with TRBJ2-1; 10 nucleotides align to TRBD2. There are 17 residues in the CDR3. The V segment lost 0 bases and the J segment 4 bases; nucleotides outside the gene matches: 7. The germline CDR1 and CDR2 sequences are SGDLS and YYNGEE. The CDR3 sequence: CASSVGLTSGNYNEQFF. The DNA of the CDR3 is TGTGCCAGCAGCGTAGGTCTTACTAGCGGGAATTACAATGAGCAGTTCTTC.

CDR3 DNA sequence: TGTGCCAGTAGTTCCCAGGGATGGGGTGAAGCTTTCTTT. It codes for CASSSQGWGEAFF. This sequence joins TRBV19 and TRBJ1-1; maybe TRBD1 (5 bases). The V end was cut by 5 bases, the J end by 7 bases, with 14 bases between. This CDR3 is built from 13 residues. Germline CDR1 reads LNHDA; CDR2 reads SQIVND (reference sequence).